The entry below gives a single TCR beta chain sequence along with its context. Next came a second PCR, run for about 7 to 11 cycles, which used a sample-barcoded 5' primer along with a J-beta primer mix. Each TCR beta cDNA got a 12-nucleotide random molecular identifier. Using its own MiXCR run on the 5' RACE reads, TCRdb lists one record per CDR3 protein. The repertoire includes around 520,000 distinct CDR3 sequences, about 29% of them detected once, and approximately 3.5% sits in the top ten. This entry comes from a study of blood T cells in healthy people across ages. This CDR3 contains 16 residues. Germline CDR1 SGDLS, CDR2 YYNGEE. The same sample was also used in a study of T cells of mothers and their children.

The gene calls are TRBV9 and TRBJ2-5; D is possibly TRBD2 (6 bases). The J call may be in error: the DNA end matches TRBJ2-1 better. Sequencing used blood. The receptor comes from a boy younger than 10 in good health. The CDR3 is CASSAWGTGRRDEQFF. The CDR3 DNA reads TGTGCCAGCAGCGCATGGGGGACTGGGCGTCGGGATGAGCAGTTCTTC.